The clone carrying this T cell receptor (beta chain) appeared a few times. What it recognizes is unknown. The data originate from a study of blood T cells in healthy people across ages. The use of a sample-barcoded 5' primer and a J-beta primer mix characterized a second PCR of roughly 6 to 11 cycles. Each CDR3 protein is one row after TCRdb ran MiXCR on the 5' RACE reads. The sample includes around 870,000 distinct CDR3 sequences, 29% of them seen just once. Study-wide results and caveats: The lack of PBMC sorting stopped any conclusive naive versus antigen-experienced comparison. With age, beta diversity per million T cells declined roughly linearly, significantly by 40 to 50. Correlation between TCR beta diversity and naive T cell percentage was strong.

Sequencing was done on a sample of blood. This TCR was recovered from a woman over 75 in good health.

CDR3 coding DNA: TGCGCCAGCAGCCCGGGACAGGGCGTCTCCACTGAAGCTTTCTTT. Its translation is CASSPGQGVSTEAFF. The chain combines TRBV4-3 with TRBJ1-1, with 9 bases identical to TRBD1. Germline values: CDR1 LGHNA, CDR2 YSLEER. There are 15 residues in the CDR3. The ends lost 4 bases at V and 4 bases at J; junction bases unmatched: 7.